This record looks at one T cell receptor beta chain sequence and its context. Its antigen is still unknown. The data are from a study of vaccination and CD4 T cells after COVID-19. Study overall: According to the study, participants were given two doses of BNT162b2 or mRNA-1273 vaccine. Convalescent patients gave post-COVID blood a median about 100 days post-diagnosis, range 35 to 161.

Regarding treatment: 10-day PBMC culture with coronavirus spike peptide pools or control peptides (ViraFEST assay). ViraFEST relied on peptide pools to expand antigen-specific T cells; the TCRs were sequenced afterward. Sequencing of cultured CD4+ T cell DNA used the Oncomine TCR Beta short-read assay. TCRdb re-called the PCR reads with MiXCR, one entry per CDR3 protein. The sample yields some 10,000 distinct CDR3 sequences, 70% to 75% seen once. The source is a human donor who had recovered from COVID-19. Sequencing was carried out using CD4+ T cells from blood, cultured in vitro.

The CDR3 sequence: CSASGELDEKLFF. Written as DNA, the CDR3 is TGCAGTGCTAGTGGGGAACTCGATGAAAAACTGTTTTTT. This chain links TRBV20-1 with TRBJ1-4; D unresolved. Germline V lookup: CDR1 DFQATT, CDR2 SNEGSKA (reference sequence). The CDR3 runs 13 residues. Trimming pared 3 bases from V and 6 bases from J, leaving 11 bases between.